This record concerns one T cell receptor beta chain sequence. The data were obtained in a study of T cells after somatic rescue of genetic block. Assay used: immunoSEQ multiplex PCR; TCRdb lists only in-frame clones, some missing. The table shows 14,000 to 15,000 clones, with about 71% occurring only once. The sequencing input was peripheral blood mononuclear cells (PBMCs). The receptor comes from a boy aged 5-17 years.

CDR3 protein: CASSLALAGGLETQYF. The CDR3 DNA is TGTGCCAGCAGCTTAGCGCTAGCGGGAGGGTTGGAGACCCAGTACTTC. The V gene is TRBV7-2, the J gene TRBJ2-5; 12 nucleotides match TRBD2. This CDR3 contains 16 residues. CDR1 is SGHTA and CDR2 is FQGNSA in the germline V gene. V lost 0 bases to trimming and J lost 5 bases; unmatched junction nucleotides: 4.